This TCR beta chain was found in a study of technical replicates of blood from a few donors. V lost 4 bases and J lost 13, with 14 bases in between. Germline CDR1 is SGHTA and CDR2 is FQGNSA. The CDR3 extends over 12 amino acids. Sequenced by immunoSEQ multiplex PCR; TCRdb stores in-frame clones only, minus some. The table has about 90,000 clones, over 90% seen once. This clonotype was sampled from a human donor in good health. V and J are TRBV7-2 and TRBJ2-1; tentative D call: TRBD2 (5 bases). Material: T cells isolated from PBMCs. CDR3 loop: CASSSSLVLQFF. CDR3 in DNA: TGTGCCAGCAGCTCTTCACTAGTGCTTCAGTTCTTC.